These 17 T cell receptor beta chains were sequenced from one sample in a study of spatial heterogeneity in lung cancer. Time point: sample taken at primary tumor resection. TCRdb independently ran MiXCR on the 5' RACE reads; one entry per CDR3 protein. The sample carries some 44,000 distinct CDR3 sequences, roughly 15% recorded once. The source material was PBMCs, sampled at surgery. Receptor source: a male donor with early-stage non-small cell lung cancer.

The table lists this clonotype with a few counts. Compared with germline, one end of the junction differs, possibly owing to a read error. The CDR3 DNA reads TGTGCCGGCAGCCCCGGGACTAGCGGGAGATCCTACGAGCAGTACTTC. Translating gives CAGSPGTSGRSYEQYF. V and J are TRBV7-9 and TRBJ2-7, with 14 nucleotides matching TRBD2. Germline loops: CDR1 SEHNR, CDR2 FQNEAQ (reference sequence). There are 16 residues in the CDR3.

This clonotype appeared a few times. The chain joins TRBV18 to TRBJ1-2; perhaps TRBD1 as D (5 bases). Germline CDR1 KGHSH, CDR2 LQKENI. V was cut by 2 bases and J by 3 bases, with 10 bases left in between. The CDR3 spans 14 residues. CDR3 protein: CASSPARDYYGYTF. CDR3 nucleotides: TGTGCCAGCTCACCAGCCAGGGATTACTATGGCTACACCTTC.

This clonotype was observed a few times. The V call is TRBV28, the J call TRBJ1-5, with D maybe TRBD1 (6 bases). Germline V gene sequence: CDR1 MDHEN, CDR2 SYDVKM. V lost 5 bases and J 4 bases, leaving 12 bases between the germline ends. The CDR3 is 14 residues long. CDR3 sequence (DNA): TGTGCCAGCAGTCATTGGACAGTGAATCAGCCCCAGCATTTT. Amino acid sequence: CASSHWTVNQPQHF.

V is TRBV6-5 and J is TRBJ2-7; weak D call: TRBD1 (6 bases). This CDR3 spans 16 amino acids. Germline V gene lookup returns CDR1 MNHEY and CDR2 SVGAGI. V shed 3 bases and J shed 3 bases, with 18 bases lying between them. CDR3 sequence (DNA): TGTGCCAGCAGTTATTCTTTACCCCTCAGGGGCTACGAGCAGTACTTC. Amino acid sequence: CASSYSLPLRGYEQYF.

The chain combines TRBV29-1 with TRBJ2-3; D possibly uses TRBD1 or TRBD2 (6 bases each). This CDR3 region has 15 residues. Germline CDR1 and CDR2: SQVTM and ANQGSEA. V dropped 6 bases and J dropped 0 bases, with 16 bases sitting between them. CDR3 region: CSVEGGHTSTDTQYF. The CDR3 DNA reads TGCAGCGTCGAGGGGGGACATACTAGCACAGATACGCAGTATTTT.

In its sample, this clonotype was seen many times. The chain is built from TRBV5-1 and TRBJ2-4, with D unclear. Trimming stripped 6 bases from V and 4 bases from J, with 20 bases between. The CDR3 has 16 amino acids. Germline V CDR1 and CDR2: SGHRS, YFSETQ. CDR3 protein: CASTLDGFRGKNIQYF. In nucleotides, the CDR3 is TGCGCCAGCACCCTGGACGGGTTCCGTGGAAAAAACATTCAGTACTTC.

This chain uses TRBV6-2 or TRBV6-3 with TRBJ2-5; possibly TRBD1 for D (6 bases). V gave up 2 bases and J gave up 4 bases, with 11 bases separating them. From germline, CDR1 is MNHEY and CDR2 SVGEGT. The CDR3 extends over 14 amino acids. In DNA form, the CDR3 reads TGTGCCAGCAGTTACCCGCAGGGGAGAGAGACCCAGTACTTC. Translated, it gives CASSYPQGRETQYF.

The chain combines TRBV20-1 with TRBJ2-5, with TRBD2 identical over 13 bases. This CDR3 is 15 amino acids long. CDR1 and CDR2 from the germline V gene are DFQATT and SNEGSKA (reference sequence). J lost 2 bases, V lost 5 bases, and 5 bases had no gene match. CDR3 region: CSAAGLAGVQETQYF. The CDR3 bases are TGCAGTGCTGCCGGACTAGCGGGAGTTCAAGAGACCCAGTACTTC.

This sequence joins TRBV10-3 and TRBJ1-5, with D perhaps TRBD1 (5 bases). The CDR3 totals 14 residues. Germline CDR1 is ENHRY and CDR2 is SYGVKD. V was clipped by 10 bases and J by 1 base, with 14 bases between them. The CDR3 DNA follows: TGTGCCACCGGGGGTGTTCGAAGCAATCAGCCCCAGCATTTT. Translated, it gives CATGGVRSNQPQHF.

In its sample, this clonotype was seen many times. The chain couples TRBV18 to TRBJ2-7; tentatively, D is TRBD1 (5 bases). V was clipped by 6 bases and J by 3 bases, with 9 bases between them. The CDR3 has 12 residues. Germline V lookup: CDR1 KGHSH, CDR2 LQKENI. The CDR3 here is CASSPGRYEQYF. CDR3 DNA: TGTGCCAGCTCCCCAGGGCGCTACGAGCAGTACTTC. The whole variable domain, remainder taken from reference TRBV18 and TRBJ2-7, is NAGVMQNPRHLVRRRGQEARLRCSPMKGHSHVYWYRQLPEEGLKFMVYLQKENIIDESGMPKERFSAEFPKEGPSILRIQQVVRGDSAAYFCASSPGRYEQYFGPGTRLTVT.

This clonotype occurred a few times. The chain uses TRBV7-2 and TRBJ2-7, with D maybe TRBD1 (6 bases). CDR3 length: 14 amino acids. V was trimmed by 5 bases and J by 2 bases, leaving 13 bases between them. Germline values: CDR1 SGHTA, CDR2 FQGNSA. The CDR3 DNA reads TGTGCCAGCAGCCTCAGGGGCCGGGCCTACGAGCAGTACTTC. Translated, it gives CASSLRGRAYEQYF.

CDR3 DNA sequence: TGTGCCAGCAGTCGAGGCCCGGGAGAGACCCAGTACTTC. Translated: CASSRGPGETQYF. The chain uses TRBV3-1 and TRBJ2-5; D is uncertain. Trimming stripped 6 bases from V and 4 bases from J, with 12 bases between. Germline V gives CDR1 LGHDT, CDR2 YNNKEL (reference sequence). This CDR3 has 13 residues.

This clonotype was counted at least ten times. V and J are TRBV14 and TRBJ2-4, with D hard to call. Trimming shortened V by 2 bases and J by 0 bases, and 11 bases separated the two germline ends. CDR1 and CDR2 from the germline V gene are SGHDN and FVKESK. This CDR3 has 16 residues. The CDR3 reads CASSQLADLAKNIQYF. Here the CDR3 DNA reads TGTGCCAGCAGCCAACTGGCAGATCTAGCCAAAAACATTCAGTACTTC.

The chain employs TRBV6-2 or TRBV6-3 and TRBJ2-1; D is undetermined. V lost 2 bases to trimming and J lost 6 bases, with 17 bases between them. CDR3 size: 16 residues. Looked up from germline, CDR1 is MNHEY and CDR2 is SVGEGT. The CDR3: CASSYNAGRGGNEQFF. The DNA for the CDR3 is TGTGCCAGCAGTTACAATGCAGGCCGAGGTGGCAATGAGCAGTTCTTC.

This chain connects TRBV15 to TRBJ2-1, with no clear D. The CDR3 is 12 residues long. Germline lookup yields CDR1 LNHNV and CDR2 YYDKDF (reference sequence). Trimming removed 0 bases at V and 9 bases at J, with 6 bases between. The CDR3 sequence is CATSRDWGEQFF. The CDR3 DNA is TGTGCCACCAGCAGAGACTGGGGTGAGCAGTTCTTC. The full variable domain, with the rest looked up from reference TRBV15 and TRBJ2-1, is DAMVIQNPRYQVTQFGKPVTLSCSQTLNHNVMYWYQQKSSQAPKLLFHYYDKDFNNEADTPDNFQSRRPNTSFCFLDIRSPGLGDTAMYLCATSRDWGEQFFGPGTRLTVL.

The chain uses TRBV4-2 and TRBJ2-7; D gene uncertain. Between the trimmed V and J ends, which lost 0 bases and 2 bases, there was a span of 11 bases. The CDR3 totals 15 residues. Germline-derived CDR1 and CDR2 are LGHNA and YNFKEQ. CDR3 sequence reads: CASSQDLYGPYEQYF. The CDR3 coding sequence is TGTGCCAGCAGCCAAGATCTATACGGGCCCTACGAGCAGTACTTC.

The CDR3 spells CASSLAGYTDTQYF. The CDR3 DNA sequence: TGTGCCAGCAGCTTAGCGGGGTACACAGATACGCAGTATTTT. The chain employs TRBV7-9 and TRBJ2-3; D gene uncertain. CDR3 length equals 14 residues. Trimming pared 0 bases from V and 2 bases from J, leaving 6 bases between. CDR1 and CDR2 from the germline V gene are SEHNR and FQNEAQ (reference sequence).